This passage covers 16 T cell receptor beta chains from one sample sequenced in a study of Tregs in tolerant kidney transplant recipients. TCRdb's copy holds only in-frame clones and misses some; the assay was immunoSEQ multiplex PCR. The sample's table shows about 2,400 clones. The nonmyeloablative bone marrow transplants came from related graft donors, with transient mixed chimerism. The sequenced sample was CD8+ T cells from blood (PBMCs), obtained 6 months after the transplant. The receptors originated from a human patient who received a combined kidney and bone marrow transplant. Some T cells may possibly be graft donor cells.

As to this clone: The CDR3 end falls 3 residues outside the read, so it is completed with the germline J gene. The chain carries TRBV2 and TRBJ1-5; D gene ambiguous. The CDR3 length is 16 residues. CDR1 and CDR2 from the germline V gene are SNHLY and FYNNEI. The ends were cut back, 3 bases at V and 6 bases at J, with 18 bases in the middle. The CDR3 DNA, read in part, is TGTGCCAGCAGTGACTCGGTCACGTACTCTTCTCAGCCC. The encoded protein is CASSDSVTYSSQP. The entire CDR3 is CASSDSVTYSSQPQHF. Together with reference TRBV2 and TRBJ1-5, the CDR3 gives the full variable domain: EPEVTQTPSHQVTQMGQEVILRCVPISNHLYFYWYRQILGQKVEFLVSFYNNEISEKSEIFDDQFSVERPDGSNFTLKIRSTKLEDSAMYFCASSDSVTYSSQPQHFGDGTRLSIL.

With respect to this clone: The junction differs from germline at one of its ends, possibly a read error. Read coverage stops 3 residues before the CDR3 terminus; the germline J gene supplies the remainder. V gene TRBV4-2 combines with J gene TRBJ2-2, with D perhaps matching TRBD2 (5 bases). CDR3 length: 13 residues. Germline lookup yields CDR1 LGHNA and CDR2 YNFKEQ. The CDR3 DNA, read in part, is TGCGCCAGCAGCGAGGACTTGGAGGAGGAG. The encoded protein is CASSEDLEEE. The entire CDR3 protein is CASSEDLEEELFF.

With regard to this clone: The read falls 3 residues short of the CDR3 end, and the missing part is taken from the germline J gene. J is TRBJ1-1 and V is TRBV7-3; D is uncertain. Trimming took 3 bases from V and 1 from J, leaving 3 bases between them. CDR1 and CDR2 (germline): SGHTA, FQGTGA. The CDR3 length is 12 residues. CDR3 sequence reads: CASSFGNTEAFF. The CDR3 DNA, read in part, is TGTGCCAGCAGCTTCGGGAACACTGAA.

Note on this clone: The CDR3 extends 3 residues past the end of the read, so its final part is completed from the germline J gene. The chain joins TRBV10-3 to TRBJ2-3, with a possible D match to TRBD2 (7 bases). The V end lost 5 bases, the J end lost 4 bases, and 28 bases lay between the germline ends. The CDR3 has 19 residues. CDR1 and CDR2 from the germline V gene are ENHRY and SYGVKD. The CDR3 loop is CAISSGGGGAPREADTQYF. The sequenced CDR3 bases are TGTGCCATCAGTAGCGGCGGGGGCGGGGCCCCAAGAGAGGCAGATACG.

Worth noting for this clone: Sequencing ends 3 residues short of the CDR3 end; the germline J gene provides the rest. The rearrangement joins TRBV3-1 (or the pseudogene TRBV3-2) to TRBJ2-7; weak D call: TRBD2 (5 bases). Germline CDR1 and CDR2: LGHDT and YNNKEL (reference sequence). The CDR3 covers 14 residues. The V gene lost 7 bases and the J gene lost 0 bases, with 13 bases spanning the gap. The CDR3 bases that were read are TGTGCCAGCAAAGGTGAGGGCCCCTCCTACGAG. Translating gives CASKGEGPSYE. From start to end, the CDR3 is CASKGEGPSYEQYF.

Of note for this clone: Read sequence stops 3 residues before the CDR3 end, and the germline J gene provides the missing end. This chain joins TRBV10-3 and TRBJ1-2, with 10 nucleotides matching TRBD1. The CDR3 sequence is 15 residues long. V shed 3 bases, J shed 4 bases, and the junction held 5 bases outside the gene matches. The germline gives CDR1 ENHRY, CDR2 SYGVKD. CDR3 DNA, as far as it was read: TGTGCCATCAGTGACCTTGGACAGGGGGGCTATGGC. Translated: CAISDLGQGGYG. The entire CDR3 is CAISDLGQGGYGYTF.

Concerning this clone: The read gets to within 3 residues of the CDR3 end, and the germline J gene fills in the rest. V gene TRBV13 combines with J gene TRBJ2-3, with 7 bases matching TRBD1. Germline-derived CDR1 and CDR2 are PRHDT and FYEKMQ (reference sequence). V gave up 5 bases and J gave up 0 bases; unmatched junction bases: 5. The CDR3 has 15 amino acids. The DNA read from the CDR3 is TGTGCCAGCAGCCCTTGGGACAGTAGCACAGATACG. It encodes CASSPWDSSTDT. The entire CDR3 is CASSPWDSSTDTQYF.

Note on this clone: Sequence at one end of the junction differs from germline and may be a read error. Read coverage stops 3 residues before the CDR3 terminus; the germline J gene supplies the remainder. This chain links TRBV7-7 with TRBJ2-4; 14 bases are shared with TRBD2. The CDR3 sequence is 17 residues long. From germline, CDR1 is SSHAT and CDR2 FNYEAQ (reference sequence). The covered CDR3 bases are TGTGCTAGCAGCTTAGCGACTAGCGGGAGGGCCGGGGCCATT. It yields the protein CASSLATSGRAGAI. The full-length CDR3 reads as CASSLATSGRAGAIQYF.

Details on this clone: Coverage ceases 3 residues before the CDR3 finishes, and the germline J gene fills in the end. The rearrangement links TRBV30 to TRBJ2-7; TRBD1 aligns across 7 bases. Trimming took 4 bases from V and 3 from J; bases not matched to a gene: 6. This CDR3 region has 13 residues. Germline-derived CDR1 and CDR2 are GTSNPN and SVGIG (reference sequence). Partial CDR3 DNA: TGTGCCTGGAACGAAGGGGGCATCTACGAG. Translating it yields CAWNEGGIYE. The entire CDR3 protein reads CAWNEGGIYEQYF.

A word on this clone: The CDR3 extends 3 residues past the end of the read, so its final part is completed from the germline J gene. V usage is TRBV7-6 and J usage is TRBJ1-1, with no clear D. Trimming cost V 3 bases and J 0 bases, with 5 bases left between them. Germline lookup yields CDR1 SGHVS and CDR2 FNYEAQ. There are 13 residues in the CDR3. CDR3 DNA (partial): TGTGCCAGCAGCTTTAATCTGAACACTGAA. Translating it yields CASSFNLNTE. The complete CDR3 protein is CASSFNLNTEAFF.

Notes on this clone: The CDR3 goes on 3 residues after the read ends, and that part is filled in from the germline J gene. V gene TRBV16 combines with J gene TRBJ2-1; possible D gene TRBD2, 6 bases. Germline CDR1 reads KGHSY; CDR2 reads FQNENV. V was pared by 2 bases and J by 7 bases, with 12 bases between. The CDR3 contains 14 residues. The DNA read from the CDR3 is TGTGCCAGCAGCCAAATTTTGGCGGGAAATGAG. It translates to CASSQILAGNE. The whole CDR3 region reads CASSQILAGNEQFF.

Concerning this clone itself: The read halts 3 residues ahead of the CDR3 end, with the missing end drawn from the germline J gene. The V and J genes are TRBV19 and TRBJ2-7; 8 bases line up with TRBD1. This CDR3 contains 14 residues. With V trimmed by 5 bases and J by 2 bases, 5 bases remained unmatched. Per the germline V gene, CDR1 is LNHDA and CDR2 is SQIVND (reference sequence). CDR3 region: CASSPTGGTYEQYF. The CDR3 bases that were read are TGTGCCAGTAGTCCCACAGGGGGGACCTACGAG. Filled out from reference TRBV19 and TRBJ2-7, the complete variable domain reads DGGITQSPKYLFRKEGQNVTLSCEQNLNHDAMYWYRQDPGQGLRLIYYSQIVNDFQKGDIAEGYSVSREKKESFPLTVTSAQKNPTAFYLCASSPTGGTYEQYFGPGTRLTVT.

This clone is classed as medium-sized by frequency. The sequenced fragment ends 3 residues before the CDR3 boundary, so the rest is inferred from the germline J gene. The V and J genes are TRBV20-1 and TRBJ2-7; 9 bases are shared with TRBD1. Germline loops: CDR1 DFQATT, CDR2 SNEGSKA (reference sequence). V was clipped by 5 bases and J by 6 bases; unmatched bases: 8. The CDR3 runs to 13 residues. The sequenced part of the CDR3 DNA is TGCAGTGCTCCGGGACAGGGAGCTGTCGAG. Translated: CSAPGQGAVE. The CDR3 reads in full as CSAPGQGAVEQYF.

Remarks on this clone: The read falls 3 residues short of the CDR3 end, and the missing part is taken from the germline J gene. The chain recombines TRBV13 with TRBJ2-4; TRBD1 matches at 10 bases. The CDR3 consists of 13 residues. Losses at the gene ends were 11 bases for V and 6 bases for J; bases not matched to a gene: 7. Germline assignment: CDR1 PRHDT and CDR2 FYEKMQ (reference sequence). This CDR3 reads CAVDRDRGNIQYF. The sequenced CDR3 bases are TGTGCCGTTGACCGGGACAGGGGAAACATT.

Concerning this clone itself: The CDR3 extends 3 residues past the end of the read, so its final part is completed from the germline J gene. V usage is TRBV27 and J usage is TRBJ2-1; 10 bases agree with TRBD2. Unmatched junction bases numbered 15, after V lost 7 bases and J lost 9 bases. CDR1 is MNHEY, CDR2 SMNVEV, per germline (reference sequence). The CDR3 runs to 16 residues. CDR3 residues: CASTQEREGWLGEQFF. CDR3 DNA, as far as it was read: TGTGCCAGCACCCAGGAGCGGGAGGGCTGGTTAGGTGAG.

The chain's CDR3 is CASSFGPNEQFF. Partial CDR3 DNA: TGTGCCAGCAGCTTTGGCCCCAATGAG. J is TRBJ2-1 and V is TRBV7-9; D ambiguous. Coverage ceases 3 residues before the CDR3 finishes, and the germline J gene fills in the end. V was trimmed by 3 bases and J by 6 bases, leaving 6 bases between them. The CDR3 is 12 residues long. Germline values: CDR1 SEHNR, CDR2 FQNEAQ (reference sequence).